The clone carrying this T cell receptor beta chain was counted only a few times. The antigen is undetermined. There are 14 residues in the CDR3. Germline V gene sequence: CDR1 SEHNR, CDR2 FQNEAQ (reference sequence). The V end was cut by 5 bases, the J end by 7 bases, with 14 bases between. The data originate from a study of beta chain features in type 1 diabetes. General study points: Sequencing of cDNA might inflate the share of cells that strongly express TCR.

Of the isolated RNA, all was reverse transcribed, and so the sequenced material was expressed TCRB transcripts. Profiled with immunoSEQ multiplex PCR; TCRdb holds only in-frame clones, not every one. The repertoire includes roughly 250,000 clones, around 10% of them detected once, and about 0.03% sits in the top ten. This chain joins TRBV7-9 and TRBJ2-2; tentatively, D is TRBD1 (6 bases). The receptor was isolated from a woman aged 18-29 years in good health. The source material was naive CD4+ T cells from blood. The CDR3: CASSRGQLGGELFF. In DNA, the CDR3 is TGTGCCAGCAGCCGCGGACAGCTCGGCGGGGAGCTGTTTTTT.